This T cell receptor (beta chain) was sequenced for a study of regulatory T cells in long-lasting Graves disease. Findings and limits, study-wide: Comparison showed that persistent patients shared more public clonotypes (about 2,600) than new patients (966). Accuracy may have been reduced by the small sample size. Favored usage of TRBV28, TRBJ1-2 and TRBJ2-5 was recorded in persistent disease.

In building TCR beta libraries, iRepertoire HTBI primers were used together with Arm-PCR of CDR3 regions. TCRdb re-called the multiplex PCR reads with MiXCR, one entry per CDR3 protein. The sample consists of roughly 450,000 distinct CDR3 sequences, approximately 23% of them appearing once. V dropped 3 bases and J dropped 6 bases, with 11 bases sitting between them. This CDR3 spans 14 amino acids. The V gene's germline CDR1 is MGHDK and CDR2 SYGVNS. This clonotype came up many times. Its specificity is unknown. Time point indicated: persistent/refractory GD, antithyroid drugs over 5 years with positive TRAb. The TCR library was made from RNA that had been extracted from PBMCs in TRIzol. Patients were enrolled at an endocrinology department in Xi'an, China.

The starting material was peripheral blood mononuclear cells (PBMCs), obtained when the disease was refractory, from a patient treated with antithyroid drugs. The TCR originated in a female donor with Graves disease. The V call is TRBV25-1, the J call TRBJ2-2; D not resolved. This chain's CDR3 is CASSDSTIPGELFF. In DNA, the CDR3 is TGTGCCAGCAGTGATAGTACGATCCCCGGGGAGCTGTTTTTT.